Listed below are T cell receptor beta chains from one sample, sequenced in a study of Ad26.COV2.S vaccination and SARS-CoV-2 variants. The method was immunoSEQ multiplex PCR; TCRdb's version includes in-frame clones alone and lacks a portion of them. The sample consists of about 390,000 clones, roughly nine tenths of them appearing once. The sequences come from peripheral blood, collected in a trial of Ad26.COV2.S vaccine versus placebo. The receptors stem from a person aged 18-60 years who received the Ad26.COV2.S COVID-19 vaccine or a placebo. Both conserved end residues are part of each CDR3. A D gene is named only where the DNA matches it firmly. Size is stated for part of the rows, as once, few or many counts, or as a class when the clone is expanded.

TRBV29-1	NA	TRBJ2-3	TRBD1	CSVGQGIADTQYF	TGCAGCGTTGGACAGGGGATCGCAGATACGCAGTATTTT
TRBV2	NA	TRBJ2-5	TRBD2	CAGSGLAGFIETQYF	TGTGCCGGATCTGGACTAGCGGGGTTTATTGAGACCCAGTACTTC
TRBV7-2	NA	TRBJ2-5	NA	CASSYYSEETQYF	TGTGCCAGCAGCTATTACAGTGAAGAGACCCAGTACTTC
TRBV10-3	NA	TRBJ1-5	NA	CASGENSNQPQHF	TGTGCCTCCGGGGAGAATAGCAATCAGCCCCAGCATTTT
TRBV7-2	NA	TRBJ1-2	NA	CASSHADGNYGYTF	TGTGCCAGCAGCCACGCCGACGGGAACTATGGCTACACCTTC
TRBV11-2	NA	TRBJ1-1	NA	CASSLVRRTEAFF	TGTGCCAGCAGCTTAGTCCGGAGGACTGAAGCTTTCTTT
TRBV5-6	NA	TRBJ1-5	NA	CASSYLGWGIQPQHF	TGTGCCAGCAGCTACCTGGGGTGGGGGATCCAGCCCCAGCATTTT
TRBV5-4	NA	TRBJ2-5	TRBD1	CASSRGQDEETQYF	TGTGCCAGCAGCCGAGGACAGGACGAAGAGACCCAGTACTTC
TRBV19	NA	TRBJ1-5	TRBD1	CASRGQGNQPQHF	TGTGCCAGTAGGGGACAGGGGAATCAGCCCCAGCATTTT
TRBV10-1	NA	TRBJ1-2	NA	CASSGEQNYGYTF	TGCGCCAGCAGTGGAGAACAGAACTATGGCTACACCTTC
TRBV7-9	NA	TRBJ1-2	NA	CASSLGGSYGYTF	TGTGCCAGCAGCTTAGGGGGCTCCTATGGCTACACCTTC
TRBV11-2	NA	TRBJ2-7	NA	CASSSRLGSIYEQYF	TGTGCCAGCAGCTCCAGGCTTGGGTCTATCTACGAGCAGTACTTC
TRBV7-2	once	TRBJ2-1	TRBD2	CASSLVGTSGSYNEQFF	TGTGCCAGCAGCTTAGTTGGGACTAGCGGATCCTACAATGAGCAGTTCTTC
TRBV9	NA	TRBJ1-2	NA	CASSVAQQTYGYTF	TGTGCCAGCAGCGTAGCACAACAGACTTATGGCTACACCTTC
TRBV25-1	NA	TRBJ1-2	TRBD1	CASEDRTNYGYTF	TGTGCCAGCGAGGACAGGACGAACTATGGCTACACCTTC
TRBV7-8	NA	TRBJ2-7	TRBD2	CASSLLAGGSYEQYF	TGTGCCAGCAGCTTACTAGCGGGGGGTTCCTACGAGCAGTACTTC
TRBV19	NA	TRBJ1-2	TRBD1	CASSLTGVDGYTF	TGTGCCAGTAGCTTAACAGGGGTCGATGGCTACACCTTC
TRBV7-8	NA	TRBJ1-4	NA	CASSRGRGANEKLFF	TGTGCCAGCAGCCGGGGGAGGGGCGCTAATGAAAAACTGTTTTTT
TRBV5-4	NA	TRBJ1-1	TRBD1	CASSSGGQGRMNTEAFF	TGTGCCAGCAGCTCGGGGGGACAGGGCCGAATGAACACTGAAGCTTTCTTT
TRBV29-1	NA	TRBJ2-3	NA	CSVEKLDTQYF	TGCAGCGTTGAAAAACTAGATACGCAGTATTTT
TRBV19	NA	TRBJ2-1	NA	CASTPSSSYNEQFF	TGTGCCAGTACCCCGTCAAGCTCCTACAATGAGCAGTTCTTC
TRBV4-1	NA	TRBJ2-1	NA	CASSFAAGPYEQFF	TGCGCCAGCAGTTTTGCTGCGGGGCCGTATGAGCAGTTCTTC
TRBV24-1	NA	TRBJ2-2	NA	CATSDLAPSGELFF	TGTGCCACCAGTGACTTGGCCCCGTCCGGGGAGCTGTTTTTT